This TCR beta chain emerged from a study of graft-versus-host responses after intestinal transplantation. For the study at large: Every recipient underwent anti-thymocyte globulin induction, then tacrolimus and steroids for approximately three years. Points from the study as a whole: The marrow of recipients harbored GvH clones, and ileum or blood showed some of them first. HvG clone declines early post-transplant were associated with peak circulating GvH levels. Graft-versus-host to host-versus-graft clonal ratios in allografts were high in patients with graft-donor T cell macrochimerism.

Turning to this clone: Its antigen remains unidentified.

The germline V gene encodes CDR1 MGHRA and CDR2 YSYEKL. This CDR3 comprises 17 residues. With V trimmed by 0 bases and J by 3 bases, 10 bases remained unmatched. The protocol was immunoSEQ multiplex PCR, while the TCRdb copy is restricted to in-frame clones and leaves out a portion. In the table there are under 100,000 clones, 85% to 95% of which are singletons. The material was unstimulated CD8+ T cells sorted from spleen or lymph node cells, obtained before transplant. The sequence derives from a human donor who was the organ donor for an intestinal transplant. The V and J genes are TRBV4-1 and TRBJ2-7; 8 bases agree with TRBD2. The CDR3 region has the DNA TGCGCCAGCAGCCAAGAAATCGTCGGGGGGGCTGTCTACGAGCAGTACTTC. Its protein is CASSQEIVGGAVYEQYF.